This TCR beta chain stems from a study of spatial heterogeneity in lung cancer. TCRdb passed the 5' RACE reads through MiXCR, listing each CDR3 protein once. There are 9,500 to 11,000 distinct CDR3 sequences in the sample; around 10% occur only once, and about 11% lies in the top ten. Study findings and constraints: Estimated TCR-seq coverage of tumor T cells was only approximately 7% for alpha chains. For beta chains, the corresponding estimate was approximately 12%. Within tumors, counts of expanded alpha and beta TCRs tracked tumor mutation counts.

Time point noted: sample taken at primary tumor resection. Trimming took 5 bases from V and 2 from J, leaving 15 bases between them. Germline-derived CDR1 and CDR2 are SEHNR and FQNEAQ (reference sequence). The CDR3 is 15 residues long. This clonotype was recorded at least ten times. What it recognizes is unknown. This beta chain is a stray read from a library made for alpha chains; its abundance is not meaningful. The TCR sequence derives from a male donor with early-stage non-small cell lung cancer. Sequencing used lung tumor tissue, obtained at surgery. The genes are TRBV7-9 and TRBJ2-5, with D perhaps TRBD1 (5 bases). CDR3 DNA: TGTGCCAGCAGCCAGTCAGGGTCCACTCAAGAGACCCAGTACTTC. It translates to CASSQSGSTQETQYF.